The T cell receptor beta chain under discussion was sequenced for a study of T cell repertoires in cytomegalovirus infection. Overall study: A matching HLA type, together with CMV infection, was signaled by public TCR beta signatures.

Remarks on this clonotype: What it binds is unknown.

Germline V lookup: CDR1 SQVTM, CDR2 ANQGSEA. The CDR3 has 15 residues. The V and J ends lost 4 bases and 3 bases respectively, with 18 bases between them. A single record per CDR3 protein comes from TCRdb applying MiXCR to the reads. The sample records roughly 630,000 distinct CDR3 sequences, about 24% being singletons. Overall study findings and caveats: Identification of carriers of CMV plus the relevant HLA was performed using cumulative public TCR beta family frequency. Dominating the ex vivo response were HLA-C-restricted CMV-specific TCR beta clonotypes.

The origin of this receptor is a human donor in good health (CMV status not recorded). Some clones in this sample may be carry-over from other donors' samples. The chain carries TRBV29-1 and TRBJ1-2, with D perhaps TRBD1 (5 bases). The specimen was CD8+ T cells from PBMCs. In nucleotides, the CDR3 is TGCAGCGTTGTGTTTTCGGGGCCCGACCACTATGGCTACACCTTC. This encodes CSVVFSGPDHYGYTF.